This T cell receptor (beta chain) was sequenced in a study of blood T cell repertoires in COVID-19. Overall study: From the United States, Italy and Spain came samples of acute and convalescent COVID-19. The cDNA or gDNA used as material had been derived from T cells, B-cell-depleted T cells, or PBMCs.

TCRdb's copy holds only in-frame clones and misses some; the assay was immunoSEQ multiplex PCR. The data hold about 210,000 clones, with about 86% observed a single time. Germline trimming cut 4 bases from V and 4 bases from J; bases unmatched to any gene: 8. The V gene's germline CDR1 is SGHKS and CDR2 YYEKEE (reference sequence). The CDR3 is 16 residues long. The chain couples TRBV5-5 to TRBJ1-1; TRBD1 matches at 12 bases. The receptor's source is a woman aged 45-59 years with acute or convalescent COVID-19. Source material: peripheral blood. In nucleotides, the CDR3 is TGTGCCAGCAGCCCCGGGACAGGGGGCTGGGCCACTGAAGCTTTCTTT. Translated, it gives CASSPGTGGWATEAFF.